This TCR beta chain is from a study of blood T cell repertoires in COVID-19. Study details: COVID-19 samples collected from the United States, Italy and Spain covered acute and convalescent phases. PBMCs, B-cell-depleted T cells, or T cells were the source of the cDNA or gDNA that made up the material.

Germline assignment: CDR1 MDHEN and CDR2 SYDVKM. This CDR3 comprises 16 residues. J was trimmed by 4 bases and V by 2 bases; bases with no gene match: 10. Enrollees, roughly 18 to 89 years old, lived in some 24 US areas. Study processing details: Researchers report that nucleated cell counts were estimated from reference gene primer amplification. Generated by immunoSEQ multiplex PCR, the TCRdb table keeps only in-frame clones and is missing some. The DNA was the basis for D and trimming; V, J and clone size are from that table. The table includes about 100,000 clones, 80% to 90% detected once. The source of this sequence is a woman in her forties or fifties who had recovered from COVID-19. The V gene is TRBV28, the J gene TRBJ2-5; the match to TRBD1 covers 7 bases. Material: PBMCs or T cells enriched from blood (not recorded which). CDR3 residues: CASSLPMTGIGETQYF. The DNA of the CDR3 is TGTGCCAGCAGTTTACCAATGACAGGGATCGGAGAGACCCAGTACTTC.